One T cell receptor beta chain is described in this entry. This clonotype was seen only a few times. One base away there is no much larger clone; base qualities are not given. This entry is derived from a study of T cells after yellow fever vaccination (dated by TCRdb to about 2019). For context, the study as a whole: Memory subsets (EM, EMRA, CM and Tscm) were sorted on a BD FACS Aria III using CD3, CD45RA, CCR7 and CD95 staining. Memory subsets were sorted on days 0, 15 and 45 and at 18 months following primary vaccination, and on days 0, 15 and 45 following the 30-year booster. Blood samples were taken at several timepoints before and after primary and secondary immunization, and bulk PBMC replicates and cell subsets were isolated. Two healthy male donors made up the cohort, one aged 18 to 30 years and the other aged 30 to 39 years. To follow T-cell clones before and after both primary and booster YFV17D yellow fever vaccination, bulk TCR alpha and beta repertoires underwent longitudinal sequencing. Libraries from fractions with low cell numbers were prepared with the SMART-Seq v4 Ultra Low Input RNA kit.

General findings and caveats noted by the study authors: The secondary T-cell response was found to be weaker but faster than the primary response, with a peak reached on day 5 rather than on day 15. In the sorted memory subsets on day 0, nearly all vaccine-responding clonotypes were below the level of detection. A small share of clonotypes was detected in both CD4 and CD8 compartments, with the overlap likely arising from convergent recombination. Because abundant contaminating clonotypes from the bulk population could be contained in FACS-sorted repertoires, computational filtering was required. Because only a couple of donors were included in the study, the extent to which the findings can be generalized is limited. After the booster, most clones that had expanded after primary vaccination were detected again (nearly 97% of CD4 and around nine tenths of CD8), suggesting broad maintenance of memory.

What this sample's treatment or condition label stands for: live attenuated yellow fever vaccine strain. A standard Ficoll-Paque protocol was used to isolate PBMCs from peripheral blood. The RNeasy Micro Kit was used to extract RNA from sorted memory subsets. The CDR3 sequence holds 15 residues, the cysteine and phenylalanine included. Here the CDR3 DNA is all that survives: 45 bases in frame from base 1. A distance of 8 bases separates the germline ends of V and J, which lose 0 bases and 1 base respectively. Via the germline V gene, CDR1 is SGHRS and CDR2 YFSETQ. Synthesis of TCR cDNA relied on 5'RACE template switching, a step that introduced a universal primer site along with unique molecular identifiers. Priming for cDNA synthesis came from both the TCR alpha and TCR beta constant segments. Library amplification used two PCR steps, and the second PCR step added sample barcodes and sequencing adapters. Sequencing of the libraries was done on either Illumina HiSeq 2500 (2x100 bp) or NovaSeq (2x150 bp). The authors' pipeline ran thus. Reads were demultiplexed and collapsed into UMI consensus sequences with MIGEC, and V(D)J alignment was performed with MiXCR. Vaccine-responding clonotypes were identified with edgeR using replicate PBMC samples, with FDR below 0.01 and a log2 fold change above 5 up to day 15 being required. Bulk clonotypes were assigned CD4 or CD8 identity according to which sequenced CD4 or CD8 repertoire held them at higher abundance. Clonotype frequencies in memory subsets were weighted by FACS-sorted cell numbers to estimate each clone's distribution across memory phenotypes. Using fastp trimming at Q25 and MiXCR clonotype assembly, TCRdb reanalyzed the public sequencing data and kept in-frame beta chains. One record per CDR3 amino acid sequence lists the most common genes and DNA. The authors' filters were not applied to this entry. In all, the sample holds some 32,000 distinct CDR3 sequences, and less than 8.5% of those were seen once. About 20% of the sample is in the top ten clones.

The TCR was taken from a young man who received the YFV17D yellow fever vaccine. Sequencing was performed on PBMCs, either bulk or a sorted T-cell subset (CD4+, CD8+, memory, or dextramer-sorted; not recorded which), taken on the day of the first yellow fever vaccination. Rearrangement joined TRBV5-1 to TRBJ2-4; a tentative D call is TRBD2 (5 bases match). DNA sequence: TGCGCCAGCAGCTTGGCGGGGTCGGCCAAAAACATTCAGTACTTC. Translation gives CASSLAGSAKNIQYF. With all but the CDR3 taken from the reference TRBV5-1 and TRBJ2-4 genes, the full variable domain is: KAGVTQTPRYLIKTRGQQVTLSCSPISGHRSVSWYQQTPGQGLQFLFEYFSETQRNKGNFPGRFSGRQFSNSRSEMNVSTLELGDSALYLCASSLAGSAKNIQYFGAGTRLSVL.